The clone carrying this TCR beta chain was observed at least ten times. The antigen is not known. Deletions cut 5 bases from V and 9 bases from J, with 17 bases between. Germline assignment: CDR1 SGHVS and CDR2 FQNEAQ. CDR3 length: 15 amino acids. One entry per CDR3 protein, called by TCRdb with MiXCR from the reads. The sample includes about 400,000 distinct CDR3 sequences, around 18% seen only once; the top ten take less than 9.5%. The source of the sample is a study of T cell repertoires in cytomegalovirus infection. Study summary: Public TCR beta signature analysis indicated the presence of both CMV infection and matching HLA type. Study observations and caveats: Ex vivo, HLA-C-restricted CMV-specific TCR beta clonotypes prevailed over the rest of the response. CMV carriers with the relevant HLA were identified by cumulative public TCR beta family frequency.

J is TRBJ1-6 and V is TRBV7-8; D remains ambiguous. This clonotype was sampled from a human donor in good health (CMV status not recorded). Some clones in this sample may be carry-over from other donors' samples. Sequencing used PBMCs. CDR3 sequence: CASSESRLPGSPLHF. CDR3 DNA: TGTGCCAGCAGCGAGTCCAGGTTACCGGGTTCACCCCTCCACTTT.